Presented here are 28 T cell receptor beta chains from one specimen sequenced in a study of T cells after yellow fever vaccination. MiXCR, applied by TCRdb to the 5' RACE reads, yields one record per CDR3 protein. The sample lists around 360,000 distinct CDR3 sequences, 11% occurring once. The source was PBMCs, collected on the day of the first yellow fever vaccination. These receptors came from a man between 18 and 29 years old who received the YFV17D yellow fever vaccine.

In this sample, this clonotype turned up a few times. J is TRBJ2-7 and V is TRBV11-2; 8 bases map to TRBD1. The trim removed 3 bases at V and 3 bases at J, leaving 22 bases unmatched. Germline V gene sequence: CDR1 SGHAT, CDR2 FQNNGV. This CDR3 is 20 amino acids long. DNA for the CDR3: TGTGCCAGCAGCTTGGGAGAAGGGTCAGGGGGCAGTCGTGAGCGCTACGAGCAGTACTTC. Translating it yields CASSLGEGSGGSRERYEQYF.

This clonotype was seen only a few times. The rearrangement joins TRBV15 to TRBJ2-1; TRBD2 agrees at 11 bases. The germline V gene has CDR1 LNHNV and CDR2 YYDKDF (reference sequence). V lost 3 bases and J lost 5; bases outside the gene matches: 9. This CDR3 is 17 amino acids long. CDR3 sequence (DNA): TGTGCCACCAGCAGTCAAGAGACTAGCGGGGTTCACAATGAGCAGTTCTTC. As protein: CATSSQETSGVHNEQFF.

V and J are TRBV5-5 and TRBJ2-7; a possible D gene is TRBD1 (5 bases). Looked up from germline, CDR1 is SGHKS and CDR2 is YYEKEE (reference sequence). The length of the CDR3 is 15 residues. V was cut by 3 bases and J by 0 bases, with 13 bases left in between. The CDR3 nucleotides are TGTGCCAGCAGCTACAGGTTGATGAGCTCCTACGAGCAGTACTTC. It specifies CASSYRLMSSYEQYF.

This clonotype has a handful of counts. The chain recombines TRBV12-1 with TRBJ2-5; whether TRBD2, the table's D call, matches the DNA was not checked. TRBV12-1 is tagged as a pseudogene. The CDR3 loop spans 15 amino acids. The CDR3 DNA is TGTGCCAGCAGCTTTTTGCTAGCGGGGGAAGAGACCCAGTACTTC. Translation gives CASSFLLAGEETQYF.

This clonotype has just a few counts. The DNA for the CDR3 is TGCGCCAGCAAGAGGAACACTGAAGCTTTCTTT. Translating it yields CASKRNTEAFF. This chain connects TRBV4-1 to TRBJ1-1; D remains unclear. Germline CDR1 is MGHRA and CDR2 is YSYEKL. CDR3 length equals 11 residues. Trimming removed 7 bases at V and 1 base at J, with 4 bases between.

This clonotype has just a few counts. V gene TRBV4-1 combines with J gene TRBJ2-2; D is uncertain. V was pared by 4 bases and J by 4 bases, with 10 bases between. The length of the CDR3 is 14 residues. Germline V gives CDR1 MGHRA, CDR2 YSYEKL. CDR3 DNA: TGCGCCAGCAGCCCCGGTTGGAGCACCGGGGAGCTGTTTTTT. This gives the protein CASSPGWSTGELFF.

The chain is built from TRBV6-5 and TRBJ2-1; TRBD2 agrees at 8 bases. The germline V gene encodes CDR1 MNHEY and CDR2 SVGAGI. Trimming cost V 4 bases and J 0 bases; bases outside gene matches: 2. CDR3 length: 15 amino acids. The CDR3 spells CASSFGRASYNEQFF. The CDR3 DNA reads TGTGCCAGCAGTTTCGGGAGGGCCTCCTACAATGAGCAGTTCTTC.

The rearrangement links TRBV12-3 or TRBV12-4 to TRBJ2-3; the D is unclear. The CDR3 runs 15 residues. Trimming shortened V by 5 bases and J by 0 bases, and 12 bases separated the two germline ends. The CDR3 coding sequence is TGTGCCAGCAGTCTCCGGGCGAAGAGCACAGATACGCAGTATTTT. Its translation: CASSLRAKSTDTQYF.

In its sample, this clonotype was seen a few times. The V gene is TRBV29-1, the J gene TRBJ2-3, with D tentatively TRBD2 (5 bases). V lost 1 base, J lost 3 bases, and 11 bases lay in between. Germline CDR1 reads SQVTM; CDR2 reads ANQGSEA. The CDR3 totals 14 residues. CDR3 bases: TGCAGCGTTGAAGCCACCCCGGGGACAGATACGCAGTATTTT. Translated, it gives CSVEATPGTDTQYF.

The chain employs TRBV2 and TRBJ1-1, with D perhaps matching TRBD1 (6 bases). The V end lost 7 bases, the J end lost 4 bases, and 10 bases lay between the germline ends. The length of the CDR3 is 12 residues. In germline, CDR1 is SNHLY, CDR2 FYNNEI. CDR3 DNA: TGTGCCAGCACCTGGACAGTCACTGAAGCTTTCTTT. Translating gives CASTWTVTEAFF.

The V gene is TRBV7-2, the J gene TRBJ2-2, with 7 nucleotides matching TRBD1. Germline CDR1 is SGHTA and CDR2 is FQGNSA. J gave up 1 base and V 3 bases, and 2 bases lay outside the gene matches. The CDR3 contains 15 residues. This CDR3 is CASSFRTGNTGELFF. The CDR3 DNA reads TGTGCCAGCAGCTTTAGGACAGGGAACACCGGGGAGCTGTTTTTT.

The table lists this clonotype with a few counts. V and J are TRBV12-3 or TRBV12-4 and TRBJ1-5; D is perhaps TRBD1 (5 bases). The CDR3 totals 14 residues. With 8 bases removed from V and 1 base from J, the gap between germline ends came to 12 bases. CDR3 amino acids: CASGQGRSNQPQHF. The CDR3 nucleotides are TGTGCCAGCGGCCAGGGTAGGAGCAATCAGCCCCAGCATTTT.

This clonotype has more than one count but fewer than ten. The chain has TRBV29-1 and TRBJ2-7; D possibly matches TRBD1 or TRBD2 (5 bases each). This CDR3 spans 13 amino acids. The V and J ends lost 3 bases and 0 bases respectively, with 9 bases between them. CDR1 and CDR2 from the germline V gene are SQVTM and ANQGSEA. The CDR3, as DNA: TGCAGCGTTGAGGACGGGGCCTCCTACGAGCAGTACTTC. Translated: CSVEDGASYEQYF.

A few counts support this clonotype. This rearrangement joins TRBV7-3 to TRBJ1-1; D not resolved. Germline CDR1 reads SGHTA; CDR2 reads FQGTGA. This CDR3 comprises 13 residues. Trimming shortened V by 4 bases and J by 3 bases, and 9 bases separated the two germline ends. CDR3 residues: CASSWTTDTEAFF. Written as DNA, the CDR3 is TGTGCCAGCAGCTGGACTACCGACACTGAAGCTTTCTTT.

Comments on this clonotype: The junction departs from the called germline gene at one end, perhaps through a read error. This rearrangement joins TRBV10-3 to TRBJ2-7; 8 bases are a match to TRBD1. CDR3 length equals 15 residues. The germline CDR1 and CDR2 sequences are ENHRY and SYGVKD. CDR3 amino acids: CAISESGTGPYEQYF. In nucleotides, the CDR3 is TGTGCCATCAGCGAGTCGGGGACAGGACCCTACGAGCAGTACTTC.

The V call is TRBV27, the J call TRBJ2-2; D might be TRBD1 or TRBD2, each matching 5 bases. V shed 5 bases and J shed 6 bases, with 13 bases lying between them. CDR1 is MNHEY and CDR2 is SMNVEV in the germline V gene (reference sequence). CDR3 length equals 14 residues. CDR3 sequence reads: CASSGGLNPGELFF. The CDR3 DNA follows: TGTGCCAGCAGTGGGGGTTTAAACCCCGGGGAGCTGTTTTTT.

Details on this clonotype: A read error may produce the germline difference seen at one junction end. The chain links TRBV5-1 to TRBJ2-1; D may be TRBD1 (6 bases). The germline CDR1 and CDR2 sequences are SGHRS and YFSETQ. The CDR3 has 15 amino acids. CDR3 sequence: CASSLEGTSHNERFF. The DNA of the CDR3 is TGCGCCAGCAGCTTGGAAGGGACAAGCCATAATGAGCGGTTCTTC.

The chain couples TRBV3-1 to TRBJ2-7; 8 bases match TRBD1. Germline values: CDR1 LGHDT, CDR2 YNNKEL (reference sequence). The V gene end was trimmed by 3 bases and the J gene end by 5 bases; junction bases not matched to a gene: 6. This CDR3 comprises 14 residues. CDR3 nucleotides: TGTGCCAGCAGCCATGGACAGGGAGGTAACGAGCAGTACTTC. Translating it yields CASSHGQGGNEQYF.

The chain has TRBV6-5 and TRBJ1-1, with 9 bases that match TRBD1. CDR1 and CDR2 (germline): MNHEY, SVGAGI. The CDR3 totals 13 residues. With 6 bases clipped from V and 5 bases from J, the junction kept 4 bases outside the gene matches. The CDR3 here is CASSGTGRTEAFF. The CDR3 DNA sequence: TGTGCCAGCAGCGGGACAGGGAGGACTGAAGCTTTCTTT.

This clonotype has just a few counts. This chain links TRBV12-3 or TRBV12-4 with TRBJ1-3; D perhaps matches TRBD1 (6 bases). CDR3 size: 14 residues. The ends were cut back, 7 bases at V and 2 bases at J, with 12 bases in the middle. Here the CDR3 DNA reads TGTGCCAGCAAACAAGCAGGGGCTGGAAACACCATATATTTT. Translated, it gives CASKQAGAGNTIYF.

This clonotype was counted a few times. This chain joins TRBV9 and TRBJ2-1; maybe TRBD2 (5 bases). V lost 0 bases and J lost 1, with 5 bases in between. The CDR3 is 14 amino acids. Germline V gene lookup returns CDR1 SGDLS and CDR2 YYNGEE. The CDR3 coding sequence is TGTGCCAGCAGCGTAGCGGGATCCTACAATGAGCAGTTCTTC. This encodes CASSVAGSYNEQFF. Full variable domain (missing parts from reference TRBV9 and TRBJ2-1): DSGVTQTPKHLITATGQRVTLRCSPRSGDLSVYWYQQSLDQGLQFLIQYYNGEERAKGNILERFSAQQFPDLHSELNLSSLELGDSALYFCASSVAGSYNEQFFGPGTRLTVL.

V and J are TRBV14 and TRBJ1-4, with D perhaps matching TRBD1 (6 bases). V dropped 3 bases and J dropped 8 bases, with 16 bases sitting between them. CDR1 SGHDN and CDR2 FVKESK come from the germline V gene. The CDR3 is made up of 15 amino acids. CDR3 residues: CASSHVTGIREKLFF. CDR3 DNA sequence: TGTGCCAGCAGCCATGTTACAGGGATTCGAGAAAAACTGTTTTTT.

On this clonotype: A junction boundary mismatches the germline segment, possibly from a read error. The chain is built from TRBV2 and TRBJ2-1, with D unresolved. Germline lookup yields CDR1 SNHLY and CDR2 FYNNEI. The CDR3 runs 11 residues. The CDR3 nucleotides are TGTGCCAGAAGTGGGCGCGATGAGCAGTTCTTC. It encodes CARSGRDEQFF.

The chain couples TRBV4-1 to TRBJ2-5; perhaps TRBD2 as D (6 bases). Deletions cut 1 base from V and 5 bases from J, with 20 bases between. There are 17 residues in the CDR3. Germline V gives CDR1 MGHRA, CDR2 YSYEKL. The CDR3 nucleotides are TGCGCCAGCAGCCAAGTAACGGGGGAAATGGCTCGTGAGACCCAGTACTTC. Its translation is CASSQVTGEMARETQYF.

This chain links TRBV5-6 with TRBJ2-4; D unresolved. V lost 2 bases, J lost 10 bases, and 19 bases lay in between. Germline V lookup: CDR1 SGHDT, CDR2 YYEEEE. The CDR3 sequence is 15 residues long. CDR3 protein: CASSFSNIGKGIQYF. CDR3 DNA sequence: TGTGCCAGCAGCTTTAGTAACATTGGGAAAGGAATTCAGTACTTC.

This clonotype was seen more than once but under ten times. The chain recombines TRBV7-2 with TRBJ1-2; no firm D call. The germline V gene has CDR1 SGHTA and CDR2 FQGNSA. The CDR3 is 14 amino acids. Trimming removed 1 base at V and 8 bases at J, with 14 bases between. The CDR3 nucleotides are TGTGCCAGCAGCTTAGGGCCCTTGGAAGGGGGCTACACCTTC. Translation: CASSLGPLEGGYTF.

This clonotype was detected ten times or more. The genes are TRBV7-2 and TRBJ2-1; no clear D. Germline values: CDR1 SGHTA, CDR2 FQGNSA. The length of the CDR3 is 11 residues. Trimming took 3 bases from V and 9 from J, leaving 6 bases between them. CDR3 sequence reads: CASSFMSEQFF. DNA for the CDR3: TGTGCCAGCAGCTTTATGAGTGAGCAGTTCTTC.

This clonotype was picked up a small number of times. V gene TRBV7-2 combines with J gene TRBJ2-1; D tentatively reads TRBD1 or TRBD2 (5 bases each). This CDR3 has 14 amino acids. The V end was cut by 5 bases, the J end by 6 bases, with 14 bases between. Germline lookup yields CDR1 SGHTA and CDR2 FQGNSA. The CDR3 DNA is TGTGCCAGCAGCCATCTATGGGGACCCAATGAGCAGTTCTTC. As protein: CASSHLWGPNEQFF.